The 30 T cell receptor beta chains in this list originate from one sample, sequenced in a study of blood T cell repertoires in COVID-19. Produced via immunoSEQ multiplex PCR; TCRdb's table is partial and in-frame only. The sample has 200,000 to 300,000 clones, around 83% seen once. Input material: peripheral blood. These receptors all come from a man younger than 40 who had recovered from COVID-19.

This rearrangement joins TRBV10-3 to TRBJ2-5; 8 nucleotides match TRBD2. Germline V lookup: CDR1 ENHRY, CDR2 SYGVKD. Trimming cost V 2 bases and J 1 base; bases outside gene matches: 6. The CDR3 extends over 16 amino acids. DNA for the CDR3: TGTGCCATCAGTGAGCCGGGGGGGCGGATCCAAGAGACCCAGTACTTC. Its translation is CAISEPGGRIQETQYF.

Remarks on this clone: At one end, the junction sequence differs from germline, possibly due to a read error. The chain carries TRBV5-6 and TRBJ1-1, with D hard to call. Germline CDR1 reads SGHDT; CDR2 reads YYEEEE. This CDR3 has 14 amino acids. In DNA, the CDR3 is TGTGCCAGCAGATTGGAATGGGCGAACACTGAAGCTTTCTTT. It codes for CASRLEWANTEAFF.

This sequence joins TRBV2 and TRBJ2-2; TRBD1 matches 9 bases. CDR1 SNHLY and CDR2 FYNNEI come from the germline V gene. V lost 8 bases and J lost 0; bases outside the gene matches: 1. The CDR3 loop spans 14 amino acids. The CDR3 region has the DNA TGTGCCAGCCGGGACAGGGCGAACACCGGGGAGCTGTTTTTT. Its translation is CASRDRANTGELFF.

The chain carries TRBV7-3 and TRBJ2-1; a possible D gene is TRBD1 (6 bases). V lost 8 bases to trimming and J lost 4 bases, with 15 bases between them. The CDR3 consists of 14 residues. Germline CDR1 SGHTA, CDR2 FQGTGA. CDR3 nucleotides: TGTGCCAGCTCCCTCGGCGGACAGTACAATGAGCAGTTCTTC. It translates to CASSLGGQYNEQFF.

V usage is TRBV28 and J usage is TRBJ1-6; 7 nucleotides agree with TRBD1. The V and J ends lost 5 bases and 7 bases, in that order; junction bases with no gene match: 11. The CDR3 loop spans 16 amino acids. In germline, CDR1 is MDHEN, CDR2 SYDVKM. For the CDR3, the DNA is TGTGCCAGCAGTCTTGACAGGGAAGGGGAAAATTCACCCCTCCACTTT. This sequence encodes CASSLDREGENSPLHF.

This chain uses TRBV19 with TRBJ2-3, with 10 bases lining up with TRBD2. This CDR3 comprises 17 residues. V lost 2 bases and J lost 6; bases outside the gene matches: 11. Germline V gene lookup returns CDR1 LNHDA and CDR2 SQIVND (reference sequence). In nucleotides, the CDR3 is TGTGCCAGTAGTATAAGGCTAGCGGGGGCCCCTCCGGATACGCAGTATTTT. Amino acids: CASSIRLAGAPPDTQYF.

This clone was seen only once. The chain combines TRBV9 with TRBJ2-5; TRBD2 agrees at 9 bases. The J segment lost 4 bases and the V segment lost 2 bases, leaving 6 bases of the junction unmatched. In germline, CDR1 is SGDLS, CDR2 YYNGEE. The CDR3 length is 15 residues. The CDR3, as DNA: TGTGCCAGCAGCGTCCTAGCGGGGCCGGGAGAGACCCAGTACTTC. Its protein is CASSVLAGPGETQYF.

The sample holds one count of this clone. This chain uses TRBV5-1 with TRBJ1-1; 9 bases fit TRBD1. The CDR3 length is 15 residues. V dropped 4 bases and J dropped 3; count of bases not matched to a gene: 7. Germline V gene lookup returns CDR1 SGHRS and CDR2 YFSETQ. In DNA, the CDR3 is TGCGCCAGCAGCGCCACGACAGGGGGGGACACTGAAGCTTTCTTT. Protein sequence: CASSATTGGDTEAFF.

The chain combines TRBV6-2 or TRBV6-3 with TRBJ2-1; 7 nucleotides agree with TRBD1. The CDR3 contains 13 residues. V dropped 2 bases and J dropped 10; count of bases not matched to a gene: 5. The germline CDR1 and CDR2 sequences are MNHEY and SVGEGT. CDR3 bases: TGTGCCAGCAGTTACCTGAGGGGGCGGGAGCAGTTCTTC. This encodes CASSYLRGREQFF.

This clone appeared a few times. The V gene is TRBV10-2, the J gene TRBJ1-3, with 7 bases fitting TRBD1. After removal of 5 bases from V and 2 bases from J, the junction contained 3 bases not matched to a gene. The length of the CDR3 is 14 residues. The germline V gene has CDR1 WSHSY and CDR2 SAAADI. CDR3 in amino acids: CASSYTGAGNTIYF. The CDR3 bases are TGCGCCAGCAGTTATACAGGGGCTGGAAACACCATATATTTT.

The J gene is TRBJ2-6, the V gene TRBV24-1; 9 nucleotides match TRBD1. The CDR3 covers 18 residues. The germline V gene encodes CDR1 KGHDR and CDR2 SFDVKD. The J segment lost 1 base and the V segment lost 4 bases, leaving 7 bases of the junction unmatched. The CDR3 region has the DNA TGTGCCACCAGTGAGAAACAGGGGGCGCCTTCTGGGGCCAACGTCCTGACTTTC. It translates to CATSEKQGAPSGANVLTF.

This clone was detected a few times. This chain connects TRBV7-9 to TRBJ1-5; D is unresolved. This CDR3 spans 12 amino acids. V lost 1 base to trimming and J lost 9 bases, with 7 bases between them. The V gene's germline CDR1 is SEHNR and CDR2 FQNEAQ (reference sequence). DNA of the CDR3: TGTGCCAGCAGCTTAGGGGGAGGGCCCCAGCATTTT. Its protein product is CASSLGGGPQHF.

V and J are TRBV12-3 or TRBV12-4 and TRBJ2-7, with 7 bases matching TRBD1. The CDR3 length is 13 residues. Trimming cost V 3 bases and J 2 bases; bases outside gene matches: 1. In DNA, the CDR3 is TGTGCCAGCAGTTTTCAGGGGGCCTACGAGCAGTACGTC. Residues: CASSFQGAYEQYV.

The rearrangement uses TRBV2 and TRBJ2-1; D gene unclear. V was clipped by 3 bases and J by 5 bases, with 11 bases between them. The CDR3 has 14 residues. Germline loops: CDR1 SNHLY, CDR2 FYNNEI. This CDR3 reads CASSEPSRNNEQFF. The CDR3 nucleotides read TGTGCCAGCAGTGAGCCTAGTAGAAACAATGAGCAGTTCTTC.

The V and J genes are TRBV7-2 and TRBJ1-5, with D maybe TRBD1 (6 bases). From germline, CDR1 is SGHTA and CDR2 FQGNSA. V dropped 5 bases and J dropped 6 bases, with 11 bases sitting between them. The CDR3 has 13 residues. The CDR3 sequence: CASSQGHFQPQHF. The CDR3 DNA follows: TGTGCCAGCAGCCAGGGACACTTTCAGCCCCAGCATTTT.

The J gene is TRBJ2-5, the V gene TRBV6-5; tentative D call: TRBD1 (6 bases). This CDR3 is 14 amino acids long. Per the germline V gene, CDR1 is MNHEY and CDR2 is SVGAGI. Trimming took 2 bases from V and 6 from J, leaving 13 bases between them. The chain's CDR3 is CASSYGSGVKTQYF. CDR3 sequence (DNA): TGTGCCAGCAGTTACGGATCAGGGGTAAAGACCCAGTACTTC.

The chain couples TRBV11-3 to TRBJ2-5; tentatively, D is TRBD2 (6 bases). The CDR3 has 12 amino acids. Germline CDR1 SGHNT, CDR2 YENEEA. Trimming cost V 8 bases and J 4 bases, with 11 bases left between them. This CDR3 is CASSEGGETQYF. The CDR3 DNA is TGTGCCAGCTCCGAGGGAGGAGAGACCCAGTACTTC.

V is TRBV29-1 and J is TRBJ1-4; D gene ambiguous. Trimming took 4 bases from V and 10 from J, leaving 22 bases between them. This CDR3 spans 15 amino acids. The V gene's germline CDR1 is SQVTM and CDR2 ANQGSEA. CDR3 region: CSVVPGRVISGKLFF. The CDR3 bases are TGCAGCGTTGTCCCCGGGAGGGTGATATCCGGAAAACTGTTTTTT. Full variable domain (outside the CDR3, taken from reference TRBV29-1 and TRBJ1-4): SAVISQKPSRDICQRGTSLTIQCQVDSQVTMMFWYRQQPGQSLTLIATANQGSEATYESGFVIDKFPISRPNLTFSTLTVSNMSPEDSSIYLCSVVPGRVISGKLFFGSGTQLSVL.

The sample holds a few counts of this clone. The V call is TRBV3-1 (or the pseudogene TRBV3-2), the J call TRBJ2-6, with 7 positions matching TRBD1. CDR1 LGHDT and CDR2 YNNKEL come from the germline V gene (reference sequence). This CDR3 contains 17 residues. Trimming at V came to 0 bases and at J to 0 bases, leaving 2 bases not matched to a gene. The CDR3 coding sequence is TGTGCCAGCAGCCAAGAAACAGGGGCCTCTGGGGCCAACGTCCTGACTTTC. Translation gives CASSQETGASGANVLTF.

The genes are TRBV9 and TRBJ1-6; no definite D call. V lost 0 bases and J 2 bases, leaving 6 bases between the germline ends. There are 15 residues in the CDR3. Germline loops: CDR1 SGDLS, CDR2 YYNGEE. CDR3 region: CASSVGETYNSPLHF. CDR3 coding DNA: TGTGCCAGCAGCGTAGGGGAGACCTATAATTCACCCCTCCACTTT. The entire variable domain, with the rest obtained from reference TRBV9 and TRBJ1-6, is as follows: DSGVTQTPKHLITATGQRVTLRCSPRSGDLSVYWYQQSLDQGLQFLIQYYNGEERAKGNILERFSAQQFPDLHSELNLSSLELGDSALYFCASSVGETYNSPLHFGNGTRLTVT.

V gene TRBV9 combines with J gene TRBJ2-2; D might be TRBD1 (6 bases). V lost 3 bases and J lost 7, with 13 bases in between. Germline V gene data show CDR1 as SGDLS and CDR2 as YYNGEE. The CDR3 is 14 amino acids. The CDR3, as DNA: TGTGCCAGCAGCGGGGTGGGGGCAGGCGGGGAGCTGTTTTTT. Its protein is CASSGVGAGGELFF.

The CDR3 loop reads CASSVLARADEKLFF. Written as DNA, the CDR3 is TGTGCCAGCAGCGTCCTAGCCCGGGCAGATGAAAAACTGTTTTTT. The chain uses TRBV9 and TRBJ1-4; the D is unclear. The germline gives CDR1 SGDLS, CDR2 YYNGEE. The V end was cut by 2 bases, the J end by 6 bases, with 14 bases between. The CDR3 is 15 amino acids.

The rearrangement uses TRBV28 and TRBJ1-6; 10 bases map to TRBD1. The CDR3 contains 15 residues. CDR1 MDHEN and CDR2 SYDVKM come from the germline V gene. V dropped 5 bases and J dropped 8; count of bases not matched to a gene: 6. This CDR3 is CASSLWTGGDSPLHF. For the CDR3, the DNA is TGTGCCAGCAGTCTCTGGACAGGGGGGGATTCACCCCTCCACTTT. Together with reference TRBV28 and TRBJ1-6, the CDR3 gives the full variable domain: DVKVTQSSRYLVKRTGEKVFLECVQDMDHENMFWYRQDPGLGLRLIYFSYDVKMKEKGDIPEGYSVSREKKERFSLILESASTNQTSMYLCASSLWTGGDSPLHFGNGTRLTVT.

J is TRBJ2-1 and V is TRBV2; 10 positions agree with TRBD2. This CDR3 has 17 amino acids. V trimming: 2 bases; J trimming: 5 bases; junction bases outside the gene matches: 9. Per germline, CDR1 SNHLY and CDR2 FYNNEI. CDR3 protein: CASSEPPGLAPHNEQFF. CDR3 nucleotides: TGTGCCAGCAGTGAACCCCCGGGACTAGCGCCCCACAATGAGCAGTTCTTC.

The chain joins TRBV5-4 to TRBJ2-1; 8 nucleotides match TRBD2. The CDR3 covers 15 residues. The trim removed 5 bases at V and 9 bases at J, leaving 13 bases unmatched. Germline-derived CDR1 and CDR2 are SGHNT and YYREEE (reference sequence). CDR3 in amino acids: CASRHAGGLLSEQFF. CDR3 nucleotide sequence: TGTGCCAGCAGGCATGCGGGGGGCCTATTGAGTGAGCAGTTCTTC.

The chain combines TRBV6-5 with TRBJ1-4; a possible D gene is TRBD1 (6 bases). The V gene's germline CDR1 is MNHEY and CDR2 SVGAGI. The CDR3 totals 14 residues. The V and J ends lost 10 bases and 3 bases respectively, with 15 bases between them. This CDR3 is CATAGGASNEKLFF. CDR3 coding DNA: TGTGCCACTGCGGGGGGGGCATCTAATGAAAAACTGTTTTTT.

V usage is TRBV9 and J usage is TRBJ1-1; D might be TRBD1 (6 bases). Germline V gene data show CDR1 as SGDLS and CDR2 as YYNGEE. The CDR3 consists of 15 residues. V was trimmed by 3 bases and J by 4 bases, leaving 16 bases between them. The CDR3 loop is CASSEPGGAGTEAFF. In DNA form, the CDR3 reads TGTGCCAGCAGCGAACCCGGGGGGGCGGGCACTGAAGCTTTCTTT.

The CDR3 loop is CASSVAPGRDEGYTF. The CDR3 DNA sequence: TGTGCCAGCAGCGTAGCCCCGGGTCGGGATGAGGGCTACACCTTC. The V call is TRBV9, the J call TRBJ1-2; D is ambiguous. The CDR3 sequence is 15 residues long. V lost 0 bases and J 8 bases, leaving 17 bases between the germline ends. Germline assignment: CDR1 SGDLS and CDR2 YYNGEE. Full variable domain (rest looked up from reference TRBV9 and TRBJ1-2): DSGVTQTPKHLITATGQRVTLRCSPRSGDLSVYWYQQSLDQGLQFLIQYYNGEERAKGNILERFSAQQFPDLHSELNLSSLELGDSALYFCASSVAPGRDEGYTFGSGTRLTVV.

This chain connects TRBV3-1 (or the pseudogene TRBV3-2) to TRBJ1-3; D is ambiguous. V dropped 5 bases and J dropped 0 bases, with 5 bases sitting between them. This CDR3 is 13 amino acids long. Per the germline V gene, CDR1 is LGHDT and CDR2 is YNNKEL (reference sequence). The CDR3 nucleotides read TGTGCCAGCAGCTCCAGCTCTGGAAACACCATATATTTT. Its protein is CASSSSSGNTIYF.

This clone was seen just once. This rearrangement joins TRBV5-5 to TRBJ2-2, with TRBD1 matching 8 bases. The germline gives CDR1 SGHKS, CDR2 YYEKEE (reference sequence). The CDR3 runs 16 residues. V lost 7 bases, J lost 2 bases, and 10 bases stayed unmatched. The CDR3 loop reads CASAAGQGVNTGELFF. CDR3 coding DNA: TGTGCCAGCGCCGCCGGACAGGGTGTAAACACCGGGGAGCTGTTTTTT.